What follows are 13 T cell receptor beta chains derived from one specimen sequenced in a study of blood T cell repertoires in COVID-19 (dated by TCRdb to the early 2020s). The library was obtained by the immunoSEQ multiplex PCR assay. Entries here come from immuneACCESS through TCRdb and include only in-frame sequences with V and J called. Some clones fail to appear in such tables; in the studies checked, an unresolved V gene covers under half of the shortfall, and the cause of the remainder is unknown. The sample table holds 60,000 or so clones, of which over 75% were seen once. Jointly, the top ten make up roughly 6.7% of the sample. What was sequenced was peripheral blood. These receptors were obtained from a man aged 55 to 70 with active or convalescent COVID-19.

This chain uses TRBV14 with TRBJ1-1; D remains ambiguous. V lost 0 bases, J lost 8 bases, and 10 bases lay in between. CDR3 length equals 13 residues. Germline V lookup: CDR1 SGHDN, CDR2 FVKESK. This chain's CDR3 is CASSQDLFKEAFF. The CDR3 DNA follows: TGTGCCAGCAGCCAAGATCTTTTTAAAGAAGCTTTCTTT.

The rearrangement joins TRBV18 to TRBJ1-4, with 8 bases that match TRBD1. The germline V gene encodes CDR1 KGHSH and CDR2 LQKENI. The CDR3 sequence is 15 residues long. V lost 0 bases and J lost 8; bases outside the gene matches: 5. CDR3 DNA: TGTGCCAGCTCACCACCAGGACAGGGTCGGGAAAAACTGTTTTTT. It translates to CASSPPGQGREKLFF.

The rearrangement joins TRBV9 to TRBJ2-7, with TRBD1 identical over 7 bases. With 2 bases clipped from V and 2 bases from J, the junction kept 7 bases outside the gene matches. The CDR3 runs 15 residues. The V gene's germline CDR1 is SGDLS and CDR2 YYNGEE. The CDR3 sequence: CASSVGTANTYEQYF. DNA of the CDR3: TGTGCCAGCAGCGTCGGGACAGCCAATACCTACGAGCAGTACTTC.

The chain joins TRBV28 to TRBJ1-5; D might be TRBD1 (5 bases). V was clipped by 7 bases and J by 2 bases, with 18 bases between them. The germline V gene encodes CDR1 MDHEN and CDR2 SYDVKM. This CDR3 is 16 amino acids long. The CDR3 region is CASTLDRKGGNQPQHF. The CDR3 DNA reads as TGTGCCAGCACCCTAGACAGAAAGGGCGGCAATCAGCCCCAGCATTTT. Based on the CDR3 plus reference TRBV28 and TRBJ1-5, the full variable domain is DVKVTQSSRYLVKRTGEKVFLECVQDMDHENMFWYRQDPGLGLRLIYFSYDVKMKEKGDIPEGYSVSREKKERFSLILESASTNQTSMYLCASTLDRKGGNQPQHFGDGTRLSIL.

The chain couples TRBV30 to TRBJ1-2; 8 bases are a match to TRBD1. Trimming took 4 bases from V and 5 from J; bases not matched to a gene: 12. The CDR3 is 15 amino acids. Germline CDR1 is GTSNPN and CDR2 is SVGIG (reference sequence). The CDR3 protein is CAWKHPDRGGYGYTF. In nucleotides, the CDR3 is TGTGCCTGGAAACATCCCGACAGGGGAGGATATGGCTACACCTTC.

The V gene is TRBV6-5, the J gene TRBJ2-4, with D perhaps TRBD2 (6 bases). The CDR3 covers 15 residues. V was clipped by 9 bases and J by 0 bases, with 15 bases between them. CDR1 and CDR2 from the germline V gene are MNHEY and SVGAGI. CDR3 nucleotide sequence: TGTGCCAGTTCTCCCCCGGGACTAGCCAAAAACATTCAGTACTTC. Amino acid sequence: CASSPPGLAKNIQYF.

This chain uses TRBV18 with TRBJ2-2, with 7 bases lining up with TRBD1. Germline CDR1 KGHSH, CDR2 LQKENI. The CDR3 is made up of 15 amino acids. V dropped 3 bases and J dropped 6; count of bases not matched to a gene: 7. The CDR3 nucleotides read TGTGCCAGCTCACCTCCCGGTGGGACAGCCGGGGAGCTGTTTTTT. Its protein is CASSPPGGTAGELFF.

This rearrangement joins TRBV27 to TRBJ1-6, with 9 bases identical to TRBD1. CDR3 length: 19 amino acids. The germline CDR1 and CDR2 sequences are MNHEY and SMNVEV (reference sequence). Trimming at V came to 2 bases and at J to 1 base, leaving 9 bases not matched to a gene. The CDR3 sequence: CASSLESGTGTSYNSPLHF. In DNA form, the CDR3 reads TGTGCCAGCAGTTTAGAATCCGGGACAGGGACGTCCTATAATTCACCCCTCCACTTT.

This clone is a singleton in its sample. The chain links TRBV4-1 to TRBJ2-3, with 8 nucleotides matching TRBD1. V lost 4 bases, J lost 3 bases, and 6 bases stayed unmatched. The CDR3 extends over 15 amino acids. The V gene's germline CDR1 is MGHRA and CDR2 YSYEKL. The CDR3 is CASSPGQGQTDTQYF. In DNA form, the CDR3 reads TGCGCCAGCAGCCCCGGACAGGGCCAAACAGATACGCAGTATTTT.

The chain has TRBV7-3 and TRBJ2-3; TRBD1 is a possible D gene (5 bases). Germline V gene lookup returns CDR1 SGHTA and CDR2 FQGTGA. Trimming removed 0 bases from V and 2 bases from J, with 15 bases in between. The CDR3 runs to 17 residues. CDR3 sequence reads: CASSLTLSTVLTDTQYF. Written as DNA, the CDR3 is TGTGCCAGCAGCTTAACTTTATCGACAGTCCTCACAGATACGCAGTATTTT.

About this clone: This same CDR3 is encoded by further DNA sequences in the sample. The V and J genes are TRBV12-5 and TRBJ2-5, with 8 bases lining up with TRBD2. With V trimmed by 3 bases and J by 4 bases, 7 bases remained unmatched. Germline V gives CDR1 LGHNT, CDR2 FRNRAP. The CDR3 has 15 residues. The CDR3 region is CASGFSGRAGETQYF. The CDR3 nucleotides are TGTGCTAGTGGTTTTTCCGGGAGGGCCGGAGAGACCCAGTACTTC.

The chain recombines TRBV5-4 with TRBJ2-7, with TRBD1 matching over 12 bases. CDR1 SGHNT and CDR2 YYREEE come from the germline V gene (reference sequence). Germline trimming cut 0 bases from V and 5 bases from J; bases unmatched to any gene: 3. The CDR3 is 15 residues long. The CDR3 DNA is TGTGCCAGCAGCTTGGGCGGGACAGGGGGCGACGAGCAGTACTTC. Its protein is CASSLGGTGGDEQYF.

This clone occurred once. This chain connects TRBV6-5 to TRBJ1-1, with TRBD1 identical over 8 bases. V gave up 6 bases and J gave up 6 bases; unmatched junction bases: 9. The CDR3 sequence is 14 residues long. Per the germline V gene, CDR1 is MNHEY and CDR2 is SVGAGI. The CDR3 sequence: CASSRGQGRPEAFF. Written as DNA, the CDR3 is TGTGCCAGCAGCCGAGGACAGGGTCGGCCTGAAGCTTTCTTT.